Listed below are T cell receptor beta chains from one sample, sequenced in a study of technical replicates of blood from four donors. Only in-frame clones appear in the TCRdb table, and some are missing; sequencing was by immunoSEQ multiplex PCR. The sample shows more than 90,000 clones, 95% of them seen only once. Sequenced material: T cells isolated from PBMCs. These receptors originate from a human donor in good health. The CDR3 runs from the conserved cysteine through the conserved F or W. The D gene is left open where the match is weak. Not every row has a clone size; where given, it reads once, few, many or a size class.

cdr3_aa	cdr3_nt	d_call	v_call	j_call	clone_size
CATSIRTGPKRLNTEAFF	TGTGCCACCAGCATTCGGACAGGGCCAAAACGATTGAACACTGAAGCTTTCTTT	TRBD1	TRBV15	TRBJ1-1	NA
CASSFRTSGSYNEQFF	TGCGCCAGCAGCTTCCGGACTAGCGGCTCCTACAATGAGCAGTTCTTC	TRBD2	TRBV5-1	TRBJ2-1	NA
CASSSGTAGTYGYTF	TGCGCCAGCAGCTCGGGGACTGCCGGGACCTATGGCTACACCTTC	NA	TRBV5-1	TRBJ1-2	NA
CSVEAGQHYEQYF	TGCAGCGTTGAAGCGGGACAGCACTACGAGCAGTACTTC	TRBD1	TRBV29-1	TRBJ2-7	once
CASRNPASYGYTF	TGTGCCAGTAGAAACCCAGCTAGCTATGGCTACACCTTC	NA	TRBV2	TRBJ1-2	NA
CASSLGRGSETQYF	TGTGCCAGCAGCTTAGGCAGGGGATCGGAGACCCAGTACTTC	NA	TRBV11-3	TRBJ2-5	NA
CASSPGLAGGEQFF	TGTGCCAGCAGCCCTGGACTAGCGGGAGGTGAGCAGTTCTTC	TRBD2	TRBV7-2	TRBJ2-1	NA
CASSTRGGGPRGTYEQYF	TGTGCCAGTAGTACCCGTGGGGGGGGCCCCCGGGGAACCTACGAGCAGTACTTC	NA	TRBV19	TRBJ2-7	NA
CASSKESRTSGRTYEQYF	TGTGCCAGCAGCAAAGAGTCTCGGACTAGCGGGAGAACATACGAGCAGTACTTC	NA	TRBV21-1	TRBJ2-7	NA
CASSLEGQLPSTDTQYF	TGTGCCAGCAGCTTAGAGGGACAGTTACCTAGCACAGATACGCAGTATTTT	TRBD1	TRBV7-2	TRBJ2-3	NA